The clone carrying this T cell receptor beta chain was seen repeatedly, ten times or more. Antigen: not known. This record belongs to a study of regulatory T cells in long-lasting Graves disease. Study-wide results and caveats: Newly diagnosed disease favored TRBV20-1 and TRBJ2-1 over persistent disease.

Germline values: CDR1 LNHDA, CDR2 SQIVND (reference sequence). The CDR3 is 13 residues long. Trimming pared 3 bases from V and 5 bases from J, leaving 10 bases between. Libraries of TCR beta came from iRepertoire HTBI primers plus Arm-PCR of CDR3 regions. TCRdb called the multiplex PCR reads again in MiXCR, with one record for every CDR3 protein. The sample lists some 500,000 distinct CDR3 sequences, about 14% occurring once. Sample time point: newly diagnosed GD, antithyroid drugs for less than 3 months. The TCR library used RNA extracted from PBMCs. The sample was also reused in another study, on T cells in Graves' hyperthyroidism and ophthalmopathy. That work contributes: The diagnostic basis comprised clinical symptoms, serum thyroxine and TRAb, thyroid ultrasound and orbital computed tomography.

The rearrangement joins TRBV19 to TRBJ2-5; the D gene is possibly TRBD2 (6 bases). The clonotype comes from a young man with Graves disease. This sample comprised peripheral blood mononuclear cells (PBMCs), obtained at new diagnosis, from a patient treated with antithyroid drugs. CDR3: CASSIGGYETQYF. Written as DNA, the CDR3 is TGTGCCAGTAGTATCGGAGGGTATGAGACCCAGTACTTC. The variable domain in full, completed from reference TRBV19 and TRBJ2-5, reads DGGITQSPKYLFRKEGQNVTLSCEQNLNHDAMYWYRQDPGQGLRLIYYSQIVNDFQKGDIAEGYSVSREKKESFPLTVTSAQKNPTAFYLCASSIGGYETQYFGPGTRLLVL.